Presented here are 32 T cell receptor beta chains from one specimen sequenced in a study of beta chain features in type 1 diabetes. Since all of the isolated RNA was reverse transcribed, expressed TCRB transcripts were what got sequenced. Clones were sequenced by immunoSEQ multiplex PCR, and TCRdb holds only the in-frame ones, with some missing. The data contain some 150,000 clones, under 11% of them singletons. The sequencing sample was made of naive CD4+ T cells from blood. These receptors originate from a man younger than 35 in good health.

This clone was detected only a few times. The chain uses TRBV19 and TRBJ2-1; a weak D match, TRBD2 (7 bases). Germline V gene lookup returns CDR1 LNHDA and CDR2 SQIVND (reference sequence). V dropped 1 base and J dropped 7 bases, with 17 bases sitting between them. This CDR3 has 16 amino acids. CDR3 nucleotides: TGTGCCAGTAGTATAGGTAAGGGGGGGCCTCGTAATGAGCAGTTCTTC. Amino acid sequence: CASSIGKGGPRNEQFF. The whole variable domain, remainder taken from reference TRBV19 and TRBJ2-1, is DGGITQSPKYLFRKEGQNVTLSCEQNLNHDAMYWYRQDPGQGLRLIYYSQIVNDFQKGDIAEGYSVSREKKESFPLTVTSAQKNPTAFYLCASSIGKGGPRNEQFFGPGTRLTVL.

The rearrangement uses TRBV5-1 and TRBJ1-2, with D tentatively TRBD1 (6 bases). The V gene's germline CDR1 is SGHRS and CDR2 YFSETQ. Trimming stripped 4 bases from V and 4 bases from J, with 20 bases between. The CDR3 is 16 amino acids. CDR3 nucleotides: TGCGCCAGCAGCACGGACACAGGGACTATTTTCTATGGCTACACCTTC. This codes for CASSTDTGTIFYGYTF.

This clone was picked up a small number of times. This same CDR3 is encoded by further DNA sequences in the sample. This chain joins TRBV19 and TRBJ2-7; 9 positions match TRBD1. The trim removed 5 bases at V and 4 bases at J, leaving 9 bases unmatched. The CDR3 is 15 residues long. Looked up from germline, CDR1 is LNHDA and CDR2 is SQIVND (reference sequence). In nucleotides, the CDR3 is TGTGCCAGTAGTCCAACCGGGACAGGGACGTACGAGCAGTACTTC. It translates to CASSPTGTGTYEQYF.

This clone came up a few times. The chain uses TRBV7-6 and TRBJ2-1; TRBD2 matches at 7 bases. Germline V CDR1 and CDR2: SGHVS, FNYEAQ. This CDR3 is built from 16 residues. Germline trimming cut 1 base from V and 5 bases from J; bases unmatched to any gene: 8. The CDR3 DNA is TGTGCCAGCAGCTTAGTAGGTGGCGGGAGCAACAATGAGCAGTTCTTC. This gives the protein CASSLVGGGSNNEQFF.

This clone was seen more than once but under ten times. This chain links TRBV5-1 with TRBJ2-5; TRBD1 matches 7 bases. Germline V gene lookup returns CDR1 SGHRS and CDR2 YFSETQ. CDR3 length: 15 residues. V trimming: 5 bases; J trimming: 4 bases; junction bases outside the gene matches: 11. This CDR3 is CASRTDRVDGETQYF. The CDR3 DNA is TGCGCCAGCAGAACCGACAGGGTGGATGGAGAGACCCAGTACTTC.

The chain links TRBV7-2 to TRBJ2-1, with D tentatively TRBD2 (5 bases). Per the germline V gene, CDR1 is SGHTA and CDR2 is FQGNSA. V dropped 5 bases and J dropped 4 bases, with 12 bases sitting between them. The CDR3 sequence is 14 residues long. CDR3 amino acids: CASSLQGLYNEQFF. As DNA, the CDR3 is TGTGCCAGCAGCCTGCAAGGACTTTACAATGAGCAGTTCTTC.

The chain has TRBV30 and TRBJ1-6; D not resolved. The CDR3 has 14 residues. Trimming pared 3 bases from V and 1 base from J, leaving 7 bases between. CDR1 and CDR2 (germline): GTSNPN, SVGIG (reference sequence). The chain's CDR3 is CAWREYSYNSPLHF. Written as DNA, the CDR3 is TGTGCCTGGAGAGAGTATTCCTATAATTCACCCCTCCACTTT.

There are a few counts of this clone. The V call is TRBV6-5, the J call TRBJ2-1; 7 bases are a match to TRBD2. The germline V gene has CDR1 MNHEY and CDR2 SVGAGI. The CDR3 consists of 15 residues. The V and J ends lost 4 bases and 7 bases, in that order; junction bases with no gene match: 10. The CDR3 loop reads CASSSISGAENEQFF. As DNA, the CDR3 is TGTGCCAGCAGTTCCATAAGCGGGGCGGAGAATGAGCAGTTCTTC.

The chain employs TRBV29-1 and TRBJ2-6; D remains ambiguous. The germline CDR1 and CDR2 sequences are SQVTM and ANQGSEA. The CDR3 sequence is 16 residues long. Trimming removed 5 bases at V and 0 bases at J, with 14 bases between. The CDR3 region is CSVSAERRSGANVLTF. The CDR3, as DNA: TGCAGCGTTTCCGCCGAGAGGCGCTCTGGGGCCAACGTCCTGACTTTC.

The CDR3 DNA is TGTGCCAGCAGCTTTAGCGGGGGGTTAGACATTCAGTACTTC. This encodes CASSFSGGLDIQYF. The chain links TRBV11-2 to TRBJ2-4, with 10 bases lining up with TRBD2. CDR3 size: 14 residues. Trimming cost V 3 bases and J 8 bases; bases outside gene matches: 4. Germline loops: CDR1 SGHAT, CDR2 FQNNGV.

This chain uses TRBV9 with TRBJ1-3, with a possible D match to TRBD1 (5 bases). The V gene lost 4 bases and the J gene lost 0 bases, with 11 bases spanning the gap. CDR1 SGDLS and CDR2 YYNGEE come from the germline V gene. The CDR3 is 15 residues long. CDR3 coding DNA: TGTGCCAGCAGCCCCGGGGGGGGCTCTGGAAACACCATATATTTT. Encoded protein: CASSPGGGSGNTIYF.

This clone was observed a few times. This sequence joins TRBV6-5 and TRBJ2-5; 10 bases align to TRBD1. The CDR3 is made up of 14 amino acids. V dropped 8 bases and J dropped 5; count of bases not matched to a gene: 8. In germline, CDR1 is MNHEY, CDR2 SVGAGI. Here the CDR3 reads CASGLTGGRETQYF. As DNA, the CDR3 is TGTGCCAGCGGACTGACAGGGGGCCGGGAGACCCAGTACTTC.

This clone was picked up one time. The genes are TRBV6-1 and TRBJ2-3; D is unclear. This CDR3 has 14 residues. V dropped 8 bases and J dropped 4 bases, with 16 bases sitting between them. Germline loops: CDR1 MNHNS, CDR2 SASEGT. CDR3 sequence reads: CASLVAGYADTQYF. CDR3 DNA: TGTGCCAGCTTGGTTGCCGGGTACGCAGATACGCAGTATTTT.

In this sample, this clone turned up many times. The chain uses TRBV5-6 and TRBJ2-7; D remains ambiguous. V was trimmed by 2 bases and J by 7 bases, leaving 13 bases between them. Germline V gene data show CDR1 as SGHDT and CDR2 as YYEEEE. The CDR3 extends over 13 amino acids. The CDR3 DNA reads as TGTGCCAGCAGCTTTACACCGCCGTGGGAGCAGTACTTC. This codes for CASSFTPPWEQYF.

A remark on this clone: The junction departs from germline at one end; a sequencing error may be responsible. This sequence joins TRBV6-1 and TRBJ2-5; D possibly corresponds to TRBD1 (6 bases). The CDR3 length is 18 residues. Looked up from germline, CDR1 is MNHNS and CDR2 is SASEGT. In nucleotides, the CDR3 is TGTGCCATCAGTAAAGGGCGCAGGGGCAGGGACAACCAAGAGACCCAGTACTTC. Translated, it gives CAISKGRRGRDNQETQYF.

This clone was picked up a small number of times. This rearrangement joins TRBV4-2 to TRBJ2-3; no clear D. Germline-derived CDR1 and CDR2 are LGHNA and YNFKEQ. The CDR3 length is 14 residues. V was shortened by 1 base and J by 6 bases, with 11 bases between the two germline ends. The CDR3 DNA reads TGTGCCAGCAGCCAAGTTCTACTCAAGGATACGCAGTATTTT. This gives the protein CASSQVLLKDTQYF.

V and J are TRBV5-1 and TRBJ2-5, with D possibly matching TRBD2 (7 bases). Germline loops: CDR1 SGHRS, CDR2 YFSETQ. The V gene lost 2 bases and the J gene lost 5 bases, with 19 bases spanning the gap. CDR3 length: 16 amino acids. CDR3 sequence (DNA): TGCGCCAGCAGCTTAACGGGGGGCCCCCCCGGCGAGACCCAGTACTTC. As protein: CASSLTGGPPGETQYF.

The chain employs TRBV19 and TRBJ1-1; unclear D gene. V dropped 1 base and J dropped 7 bases, with 4 bases sitting between them. The CDR3 has 11 residues. Germline V gives CDR1 LNHDA, CDR2 SQIVND (reference sequence). CDR3 amino acids: CASSIALEAFF. The CDR3 DNA is TGTGCCAGTAGTATAGCCCTTGAAGCTTTCTTT.

This clone was counted between two and nine times. The chain carries TRBV5-4 and TRBJ2-4; D is perhaps TRBD2 (5 bases). Trimming took off 4 bases at V and 1 base at J, with 24 bases between the two ends. Germline CDR1 is SGHNT and CDR2 is YYREEE (reference sequence). This CDR3 region has 19 residues. CDR3 protein: CASSVFRTGSTGAKNIQYF. The CDR3 coding sequence is TGTGCCAGCAGCGTGTTTAGGACGGGTTCAACGGGGGCCAAAAACATTCAGTACTTC.

The table lists this clone with a few counts. The V gene is TRBV6-5, the J gene TRBJ1-1; D is unclear. The CDR3 is 15 amino acids. V lost 0 bases and J lost 1, with 9 bases in between. CDR1 and CDR2 from the germline V gene are MNHEY and SVGAGI. The CDR3, as DNA: TGTGCCAGCAGTTACTCGATCGGCGGGAACACTGAAGCTTTCTTT. This gives the protein CASSYSIGGNTEAFF.

This clone has more than one count but fewer than ten. The chain couples TRBV7-9 to TRBJ2-5; D is ambiguous. Trimming removed 1 base from V and 2 bases from J, with 5 bases in between. The CDR3 is 13 residues long. Germline V CDR1 and CDR2: SEHNR, FQNEAQ (reference sequence). CDR3 region: CASSLGQQETQYF. In DNA form, the CDR3 reads TGTGCCAGCAGCTTAGGGCAGCAAGAGACCCAGTACTTC.

The chain employs TRBV4-1 and TRBJ2-7; the match to TRBD1 covers 7 bases. Trimming removed 3 bases from V and 6 bases from J; junction bases left unmatched: 5. Germline V gene lookup returns CDR1 MGHRA and CDR2 YSYEKL. The CDR3 contains 13 residues. The CDR3 DNA reads as TGCGCCAGCAGCCACAGGAGGACAGGCGAGCAGTACTTC. It encodes CASSHRRTGEQYF.

V and J are TRBV6-1 and TRBJ2-4; D is unclear. This CDR3 region has 12 residues. V lost 2 bases and J 7 bases, leaving 6 bases between the germline ends. Germline V lookup: CDR1 MNHNS, CDR2 SASEGT. DNA for the CDR3: TGTGCCAGCAGTGAAAACGGTAACATTCAGTACTTC. Protein sequence: CASSENGNIQYF.

The chain employs TRBV19 and TRBJ2-2; 7 bases line up with TRBD1. This CDR3 contains 15 residues. With 3 bases clipped from V and 8 bases from J, the junction kept 9 bases outside the gene matches. CDR1 and CDR2 (germline): LNHDA, SQIVND (reference sequence). For the CDR3, the DNA is TGTGCCAGTAGTATCGGACAGGACCCCTGGGGGGAGCTGTTTTTT. This encodes CASSIGQDPWGELFF.

This clone was counted a few times. The gene calls are TRBV28 and TRBJ2-7; D call uncertain. V was shortened by 7 bases and J by 3 bases, with 13 bases between the two germline ends. The CDR3 totals 13 residues. Germline assignment: CDR1 MDHEN and CDR2 SYDVKM. CDR3 DNA: TGTGCCAGCAACCTACCCAACAGCTACGAGCAGTACTTC. This codes for CASNLPNSYEQYF.

This clone turned up a few times. The gene calls are TRBV9 and TRBJ2-5; 11 positions match TRBD2. The CDR3 is 18 residues long. Germline V gives CDR1 SGDLS, CDR2 YYNGEE. V gave up 0 bases and J gave up 1 base; unmatched junction bases: 8. CDR3 amino acids: CASSVGTSGGTSQETQYF. CDR3 bases: TGTGCCAGCAGCGTAGGTACTAGCGGGGGAACTTCCCAAGAGACCCAGTACTTC.

The V call is TRBV7-3, the J call TRBJ1-4, with D hard to call. This CDR3 has 14 amino acids. Germline V lookup: CDR1 SGHTA, CDR2 FQGTGA. V was clipped by 3 bases and J by 4 bases, with 9 bases between them. The CDR3 DNA reads as TGTGCCAGCAGCTTCTACGAGTATAATGAAAAACTGTTTTTT. Translating gives CASSFYEYNEKLFF.

This clone showed up just a few times. J is TRBJ2-5 and V is TRBV6-5, with 7 bases aligning to TRBD2. The length of the CDR3 is 13 residues. Unmatched junction bases numbered 4, after V lost 7 bases and J lost 2 bases. Germline V gives CDR1 MNHEY, CDR2 SVGAGI. This CDR3 reads CASTRGEQETQYF. The CDR3 DNA reads TGTGCCAGCACCCGGGGGGAACAAGAGACCCAGTACTTC.

The chain recombines TRBV6-6 with TRBJ2-6; a possible D gene is TRBD1 (6 bases). This CDR3 is 15 amino acids long. CDR1 is MNHNY, CDR2 SVGAGI, per germline (reference sequence). Trimming stripped 3 bases from V and 1 base from J, with 7 bases between. In nucleotides, the CDR3 is TGTGCCAGCAGTTATACAGGGTCTGGGGCCAACGTCCTGACTTTC. Encoded protein: CASSYTGSGANVLTF.

This clone was detected only a few times. The V call is TRBV7-9, the J call TRBJ2-1; the D gene is possibly TRBD1 (6 bases). Trimming left V 2 bases short and J 7 bases short, with 15 bases between. Germline CDR1 SEHNR, CDR2 FQNEAQ (reference sequence). The CDR3 is 15 residues long. CDR3 sequence (DNA): TGTGCCAGCAGCTTAATGGACAGTTTTGGGAATGAGCAGTTCTTC. It translates to CASSLMDSFGNEQFF. The entire variable domain, with the rest obtained from reference TRBV7-9 and TRBJ2-1, is as follows: DTGVSQNPRHKITKRGQNVTFRCDPISEHNRLYWYRQTLGQGPEFLTYFQNEAQLEKSRLLSDRFSAERPKGSFSTLEIQRTEQGDSAMYLCASSLMDSFGNEQFFGPGTRLTVL.

The sample holds a few counts of this clone. The chain uses TRBV30 and TRBJ1-1, with D possibly being TRBD1 (5 bases). This CDR3 has 11 residues. Germline values: CDR1 GTSNPN, CDR2 SVGIG (reference sequence). V lost 2 bases, J lost 8 bases, and 9 bases lay in between. The CDR3 reads CAWSPGGEAFF. The CDR3 region has the DNA TGTGCCTGGAGTCCCGGGGGGGAAGCTTTCTTT.

The sample holds many counts of this clone. The rearrangement joins TRBV30 to TRBJ2-5; 8 nucleotides agree with TRBD2. J was trimmed by 5 bases and V by 7 bases; bases with no gene match: 6. The CDR3 sequence is 12 residues long. Germline CDR1 reads GTSNPN; CDR2 reads SVGIG (reference sequence). CDR3 sequence (DNA): TGTGCCTCAACTAGCGGCGCGGAGACCCAGTACTTC. Translated, it gives CASTSGAETQYF.